The T cell receptor (beta chain) under discussion was sequenced for a study of blood T cell repertoires in COVID-19 (dated by TCRdb to the early 2020s). Study-level background: Samples covering the acute and convalescent phases of COVID-19 were provided by collaborators in the United States, Italy and Spain. The prospective study material was composed of cDNA or gDNA derived from T cells, B-cell-depleted T cells, or PBMCs. Subjects who had been exposed to COVID-19, were actively infected with it, or had recovered from it provided the deeply sampled blood TCRbeta repertoires that made up the dataset. The repertoires were released in a freely available public database intended as a resource for research on the immune response to SARS-CoV-2. Samples came from the ongoing ImmuneRACE study (first 160 participants) plus 1,254 subjects from 6 global collaborators. Nearly every sample came with metadata listing a de-identified subject ID, COVID-19 status, age in years and sex. Where available, HLA class I and class II types were obtained from metadata supplied by the sample provider rather than from assay-based typing.

The CDR3 sequence holds 16 residues, the cysteine and phenylalanine included. Of the read, only the CDR3 DNA is kept; its 48 bases are in frame from base 1. Via the germline V gene, CDR1 is SNHLY and CDR2 FYNNEI. Trimmed from V: 6 bases; trimmed from J: 3 bases; junction bases lacking a gene match: 11. Overall study outcomes, separate from this receptor: The amount of clinical and demographic metadata varied by source and participant and was provided uncurated.

This clone came up once. Its specific antigen is unknown. It has no much larger one-base neighbor in the sample; base qualities were not kept. The immunoSEQ Assay, a bias-controlled multiplex PCR, was used to amplify TCRbeta CDR3 regions from genomic DNA. In the source study's methods: The number of nucleated cells in each sample was estimated by amplification of reference gene primers within the assay. To quantify the absolute abundance of each unique TCRbeta CDR3 rearrangement, sequence reads were collapsed and filtered. Productive Simpson clonality was computed per sample as the square root of Simpson's diversity index over productive rearrangements. This immuneACCESS table, as held by TCRdb, lists in-frame sequences with V and J called but not all clones. Of the missing ones, under half trace to an unresolved V gene in checked studies; the others have no known cause. The DNA gave D and trimming, while V, J and clone size come from that table. The sample data list about 210,000 clones, and approximately 82% of these were observed just once. The ten top clones hold about 9% of the sample.

The collaborating institutions used their own protocols to collect whole blood in K2EDTA tubes. For TCRbeta analysis, collaborators shipped samples as frozen whole blood, isolated PBMCs, or DNA extracted from either of those sample types. The sample comprised peripheral blood. The chain joins TRBV2 to TRBJ1-1, with 9 bases matching TRBD1. The receptor's source is a man aged 50 to 60 with active or convalescent COVID-19. This receptor carries the CDR3 CASSPGQGGHDTEAFF. The nucleotide sequence is TGTGCCAGCAGCCCGGGACAGGGAGGTCACGACACTGAAGCTTTCTTT.